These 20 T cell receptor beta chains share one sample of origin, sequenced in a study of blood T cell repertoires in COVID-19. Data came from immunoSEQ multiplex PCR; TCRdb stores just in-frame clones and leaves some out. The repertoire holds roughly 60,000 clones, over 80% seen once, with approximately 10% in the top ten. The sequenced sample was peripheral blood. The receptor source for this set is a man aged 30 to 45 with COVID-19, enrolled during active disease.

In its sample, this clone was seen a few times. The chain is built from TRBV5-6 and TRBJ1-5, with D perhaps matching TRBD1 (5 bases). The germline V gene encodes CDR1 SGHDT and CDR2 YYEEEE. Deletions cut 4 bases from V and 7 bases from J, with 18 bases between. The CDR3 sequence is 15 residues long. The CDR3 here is CASSRSGGNAQPQHF. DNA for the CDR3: TGTGCCAGCAGCCGGAGCGGGGGGAATGCGCAGCCCCAGCATTTT.

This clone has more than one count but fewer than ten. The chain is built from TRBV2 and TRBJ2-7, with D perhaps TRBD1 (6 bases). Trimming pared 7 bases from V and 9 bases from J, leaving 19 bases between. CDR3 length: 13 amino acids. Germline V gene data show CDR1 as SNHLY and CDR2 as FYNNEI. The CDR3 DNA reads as TGTGCCAGCACTCAACAGGGTACTCTAGGGCAGTACTTC. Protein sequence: CASTQQGTLGQYF. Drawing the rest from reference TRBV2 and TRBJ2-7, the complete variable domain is EPEVTQTPSHQVTQMGQEVILRCVPISNHLYFYWYRQILGQKVEFLVSFYNNEISEKSEIFDDQFSVERPDGSNFTLKIRSTKLEDSAMYFCASTQQGTLGQYFGPGTRLTVT.

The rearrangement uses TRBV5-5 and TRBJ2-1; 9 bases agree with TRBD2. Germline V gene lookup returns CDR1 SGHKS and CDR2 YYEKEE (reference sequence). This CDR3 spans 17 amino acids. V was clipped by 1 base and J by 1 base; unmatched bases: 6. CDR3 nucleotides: TGTGCCAGCAGCTTGAGTTCGACTAGCGGATCCTACAATGAGCAGTTCTTC. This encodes CASSLSSTSGSYNEQFF. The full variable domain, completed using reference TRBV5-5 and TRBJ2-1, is DAGVTQSPTHLIKTRGQQVTLRCSPISGHKSVSWYQQVLGQGPQFIFQYYEKEERGRGNFPDRFSARQFPNYSSELNVNALLLGDSALYLCASSLSSTSGSYNEQFFGPGTRLTVL.

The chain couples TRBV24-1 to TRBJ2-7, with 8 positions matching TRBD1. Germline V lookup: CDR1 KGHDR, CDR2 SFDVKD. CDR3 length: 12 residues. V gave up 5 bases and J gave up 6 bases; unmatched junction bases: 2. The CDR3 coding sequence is TGTGCCACCAGTGGGACAGGGTTCGAGCAGTACTTC. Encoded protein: CATSGTGFEQYF.

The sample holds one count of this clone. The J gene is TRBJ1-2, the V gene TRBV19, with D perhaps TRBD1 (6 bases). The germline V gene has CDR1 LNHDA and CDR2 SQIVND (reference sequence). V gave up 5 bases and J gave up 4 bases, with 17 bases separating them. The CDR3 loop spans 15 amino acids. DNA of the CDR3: TGTGCCAGTAGTCCTCGGACAGTCCAATCCTATGGCTACACCTTC. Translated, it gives CASSPRTVQSYGYTF. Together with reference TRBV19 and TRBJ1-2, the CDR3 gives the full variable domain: DGGITQSPKYLFRKEGQNVTLSCEQNLNHDAMYWYRQDPGQGLRLIYYSQIVNDFQKGDIAEGYSVSREKKESFPLTVTSAQKNPTAFYLCASSPRTVQSYGYTFGSGTRLTVV.

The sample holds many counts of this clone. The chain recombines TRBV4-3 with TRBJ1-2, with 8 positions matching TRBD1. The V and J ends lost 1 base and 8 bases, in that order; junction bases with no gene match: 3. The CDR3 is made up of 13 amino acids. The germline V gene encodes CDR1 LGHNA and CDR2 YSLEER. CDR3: CASSQGDRGGYTF. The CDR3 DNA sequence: TGCGCCAGCAGCCAAGGAGACAGGGGCGGCTACACCTTC.

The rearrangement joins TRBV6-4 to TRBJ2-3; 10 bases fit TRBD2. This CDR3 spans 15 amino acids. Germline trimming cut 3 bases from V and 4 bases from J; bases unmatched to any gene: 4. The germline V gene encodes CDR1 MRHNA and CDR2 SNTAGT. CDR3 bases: TGTGCCAGCAGTGAAGTAGCGGGAGGTTCAGATACGCAGTATTTT. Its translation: CASSEVAGGSDTQYF.

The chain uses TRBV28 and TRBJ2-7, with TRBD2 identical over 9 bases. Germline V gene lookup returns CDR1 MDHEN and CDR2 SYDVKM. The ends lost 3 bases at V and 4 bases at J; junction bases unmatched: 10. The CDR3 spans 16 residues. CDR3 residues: CASSFVGLAGPYEQYF. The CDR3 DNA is TGTGCCAGCAGTTTTGTTGGTCTAGCGGGACCTTACGAGCAGTACTTC.

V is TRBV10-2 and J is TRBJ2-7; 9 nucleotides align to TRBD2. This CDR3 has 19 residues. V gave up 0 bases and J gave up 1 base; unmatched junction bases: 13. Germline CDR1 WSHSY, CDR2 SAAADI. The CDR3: CASSESTPGIAGGSYEQYF. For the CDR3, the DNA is TGCGCCAGCAGTGAGTCGACTCCGGGGATCGCGGGAGGGTCCTACGAGCAGTACTTC.

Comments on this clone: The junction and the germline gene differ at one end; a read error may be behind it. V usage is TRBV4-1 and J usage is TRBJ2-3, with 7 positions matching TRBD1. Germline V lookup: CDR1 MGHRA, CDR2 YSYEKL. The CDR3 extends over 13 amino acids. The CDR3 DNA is TGCGCCAGCGGCCGACAGGGCACGGATACGCAGTATTTT. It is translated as CASGRQGTDTQYF.

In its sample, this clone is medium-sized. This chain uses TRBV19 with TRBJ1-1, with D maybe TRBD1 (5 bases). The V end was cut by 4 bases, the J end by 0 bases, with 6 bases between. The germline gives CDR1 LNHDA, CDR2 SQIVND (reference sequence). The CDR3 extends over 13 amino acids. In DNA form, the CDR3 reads TGTGCCAGTAGTAGGACAATGAACACTGAAGCTTTCTTT. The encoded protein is CASSRTMNTEAFF.

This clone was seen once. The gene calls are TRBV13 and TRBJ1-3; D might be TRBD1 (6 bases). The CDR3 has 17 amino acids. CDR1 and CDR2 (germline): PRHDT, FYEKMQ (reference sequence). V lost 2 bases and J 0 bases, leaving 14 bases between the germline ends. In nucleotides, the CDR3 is TGTGCCAGCAGCTTAATGACAGGTCTCAGCTCTGGAAACACCATATATTTT. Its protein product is CASSLMTGLSSGNTIYF. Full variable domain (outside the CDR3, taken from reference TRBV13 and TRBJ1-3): AAGVIQSPRHLIKEKRETATLKCYPIPRHDTVYWYQQGPGQDPQFLISFYEKMQSDKGSIPDRFSAQQFSDYHSELNMSSLELGDSALYFCASSLMTGLSSGNTIYFGEGSWLTVV.

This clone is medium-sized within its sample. Here the CDR3 DNA reads TGTGCCAGCAGTAAGCCTGGGAGTTATGGCTACACCTTC. Protein product: CASSKPGSYGYTF. This chain links TRBV6-5 with TRBJ1-2; D uncertain. The CDR3 runs to 13 residues. Trimming took 5 bases from V and 5 from J, leaving 12 bases between them. The V gene's germline CDR1 is MNHEY and CDR2 SVGAGI.

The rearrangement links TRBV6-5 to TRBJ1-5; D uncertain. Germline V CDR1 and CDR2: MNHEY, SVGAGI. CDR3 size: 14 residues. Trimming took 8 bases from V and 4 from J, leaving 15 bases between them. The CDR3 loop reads CASGSLAGNQPQHF. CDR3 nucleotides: TGTGCCAGCGGCTCCCTAGCGGGGAATCAGCCCCAGCATTTT.

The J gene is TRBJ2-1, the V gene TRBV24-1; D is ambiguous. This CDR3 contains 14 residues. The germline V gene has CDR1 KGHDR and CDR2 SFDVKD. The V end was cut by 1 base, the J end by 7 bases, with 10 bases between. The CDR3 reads CATSDLDKRNEQFF. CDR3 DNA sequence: TGTGCCACCAGTGATTTAGACAAACGGAATGAGCAGTTCTTC.

Here the CDR3 DNA reads TGTGCCAGCAGTTCCCACGGGGCTGAAGCTTTCTTT. Residues: CASSSHGAEAFF. V is TRBV12-3 or TRBV12-4 and J is TRBJ1-1; no definite D call. V was cut by 4 bases and J by 6 bases, with 9 bases left in between. The CDR3 is made up of 12 amino acids.

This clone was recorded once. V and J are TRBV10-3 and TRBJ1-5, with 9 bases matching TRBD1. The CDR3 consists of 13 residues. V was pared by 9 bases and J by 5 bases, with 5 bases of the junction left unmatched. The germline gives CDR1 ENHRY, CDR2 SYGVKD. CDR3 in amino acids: CAIQQGADQPQHF. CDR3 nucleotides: TGTGCCATTCAACAGGGGGCTGATCAGCCCCAGCATTTT.

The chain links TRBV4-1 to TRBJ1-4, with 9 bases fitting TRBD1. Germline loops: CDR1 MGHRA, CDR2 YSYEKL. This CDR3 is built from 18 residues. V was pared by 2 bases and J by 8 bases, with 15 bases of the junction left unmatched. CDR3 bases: TGCGCCAGCAGCCAAATAGTCCCGGGACAGGGACGGGAAGAAAAACTGTTTTTT. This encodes CASSQIVPGQGREEKLFF.

The CDR3 sequence is CASRVPGAYNSPLHF. CDR3 bases: TGTGCCAGCAGGGTACCAGGGGCCTATAATTCACCCCTCCACTTT. This rearrangement joins TRBV6-5 to TRBJ1-6, with TRBD1 as a possible D gene (6 bases). V gave up 6 bases and J gave up 2 bases, with 11 bases separating them. Germline values: CDR1 MNHEY, CDR2 SVGAGI. This CDR3 has 15 amino acids.

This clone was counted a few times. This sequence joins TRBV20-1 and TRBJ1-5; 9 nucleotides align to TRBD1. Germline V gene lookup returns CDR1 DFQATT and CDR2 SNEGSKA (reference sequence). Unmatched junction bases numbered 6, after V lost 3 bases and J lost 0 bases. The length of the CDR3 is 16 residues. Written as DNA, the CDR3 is TGCAGTGCTAGTGTAGACAGGGGGAATAGCAATCAGCCCCAGCATTTT. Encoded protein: CSASVDRGNSNQPQHF.